These 30 T cell receptor beta chains came from one sample sequenced in a study of vaccination effects on CD4 cells after COVID-19. CD4+ T cells specific for antigen were expanded with viral peptide pools by the ViraFEST assay before sequencing. Once cultured for under 11 days, the cells underwent separation to obtain CD4+ T cells. Everyone in the study got two shots of either the BNT162b2 or mRNA-1273 vaccine. No cognate antigen is known for these TCRs. Here immunoSEQ multiplex PCR was the method, and the copy in TCRdb shows in-frame clones only, minus some. The table records 40,000 to 50,000 clones, over 60% of them present only once. The sample consisted of CD4+ T cells from PBMCs cultured with HCoV-OC43 spike peptides, taken after COVID-19 vaccination. Subset of the sample: HCoV-OC43 spike overlapping peptide pool stimulation. The origin of the receptors is a human donor who received a COVID-19 vaccine.

This clone was found a few times. The chain links TRBV5-1 to TRBJ2-7, with 12 bases identical to TRBD2. Germline trimming cut 3 bases from V and 4 bases from J; bases unmatched to any gene: 11. Germline V gives CDR1 SGHRS, CDR2 YFSETQ. The CDR3 extends over 17 amino acids. The CDR3 protein is CASSSSASGRAGYEQYF. CDR3 DNA sequence: TGCGCCAGCAGCTCCTCGGCTAGCGGGAGGGCCGGGTACGAGCAGTACTTC.

This clone appeared a few times. The chain joins TRBV19 to TRBJ1-2; tentative D call: TRBD1 (6 bases). The CDR3 is 16 amino acids. V was pared by 4 bases and J by 8 bases, with 23 bases between. CDR1 LNHDA and CDR2 SQIVND come from the germline V gene (reference sequence). This CDR3 is CASSKRTVASALGYTF. CDR3 in DNA: TGTGCCAGTAGTAAACGGACAGTCGCTTCCGCTCTAGGCTACACCTTC.

This chain joins TRBV27 and TRBJ2-2; D might be TRBD2 (6 bases). V was clipped by 2 bases and J by 3 bases, with 13 bases between them. The CDR3 sequence is 16 residues long. Germline loops: CDR1 MNHEY, CDR2 SMNVEV (reference sequence). CDR3 sequence: CASSLGGRGDTGELFF. In DNA, the CDR3 is TGTGCCAGCAGTTTAGGAGGGAGAGGTGACACCGGGGAGCTGTTTTTT.

The CDR3 is CASSRDRGRWEQYF. CDR3 bases: TGTGCCAGCTCACGGGACAGGGGGCGTTGGGAGCAGTACTTC. The V call is TRBV18, the J call TRBJ2-7, with 12 bases that match TRBD1. Germline trimming cut 4 bases from V and 7 bases from J; bases unmatched to any gene: 5. There are 14 residues in the CDR3. Germline CDR1 KGHSH, CDR2 LQKENI. The full variable domain, completed using reference TRBV18 and TRBJ2-7, is NAGVMQNPRHLVRRRGQEARLRCSPMKGHSHVYWYRQLPEEGLKFMVYLQKENIIDESGMPKERFSAEFPKEGPSILRIQQVVRGDSAAYFCASSRDRGRWEQYFGPGTRLTVT.

The rearrangement joins TRBV10-2 to TRBJ2-7; D gene unclear. The length of the CDR3 is 14 residues. V lost 6 bases and J lost 1, with 13 bases in between. Germline-derived CDR1 and CDR2 are WSHSY and SAAADI. The CDR3 sequence: CASRQTSASYEQYF. CDR3 bases: TGCGCCAGCAGGCAAACCAGCGCGTCCTACGAGCAGTACTTC.

This chain links TRBV19 with TRBJ2-7, with TRBD2 matching 11 bases. V was pared by 6 bases and J by 5 bases, with 9 bases of the junction left unmatched. The germline CDR1 and CDR2 sequences are LNHDA and SQIVND (reference sequence). The CDR3 is made up of 15 amino acids. CDR3 nucleotide sequence: TGTGCCAGTAGCCCTCTAGCGGGGGGTGAGGACGAGCAGTACTTC. Translation gives CASSPLAGGEDEQYF.

V usage is TRBV27 and J usage is TRBJ1-4; weak D call: TRBD1 (5 bases). V was cut by 3 bases and J by 4 bases, with 12 bases left in between. The CDR3 is 15 residues long. Germline V gives CDR1 MNHEY, CDR2 SMNVEV (reference sequence). CDR3 nucleotides: TGTGCCAGCAGTTTTGGGGCGCAGGGTAATGAAAAACTGTTTTTT. Translated: CASSFGAQGNEKLFF.

As DNA, the CDR3 is TGTGCCAGCAGCGGCGGGGGGGACTACAATGAGCAGTTCTTC. It encodes CASSGGGDYNEQFF. The rearrangement links TRBV6-5 to TRBJ2-1; TRBD2 aligns across 9 bases. CDR1 MNHEY and CDR2 SVGAGI come from the germline V gene. The CDR3 totals 14 residues. V shed 6 bases and J 3 bases; nucleotides not matched to a gene: 3.

V usage is TRBV27 and J usage is TRBJ1-1, with D unclear. This CDR3 spans 14 amino acids. With 0 bases removed from V and 0 bases from J, the gap between germline ends came to 5 bases. Germline-derived CDR1 and CDR2 are MNHEY and SMNVEV (reference sequence). The CDR3 is CASSLSVVNTEAFF. The DNA of the CDR3 is TGTGCCAGCAGTTTATCAGTCGTGAACACTGAAGCTTTCTTT.

The rearrangement uses TRBV28 and TRBJ1-4, with D possibly TRBD1 on 5 matching bases. Trimming took off 6 bases at V and 7 bases at J, with 9 bases between the two ends. CDR3 length equals 12 residues. CDR1 is MDHEN, CDR2 SYDVKM, per germline. The CDR3 coding sequence is TGTGCCAGCAGGGGACCAGTTGAAAAACTGTTTTTT. Its protein is CASRGPVEKLFF.

The chain is built from TRBV18 and TRBJ2-1, with 7 bases aligning to TRBD2. The CDR3 is 16 amino acids. Trimming at V came to 3 bases and at J to 0 bases, leaving 5 bases not matched to a gene. Germline CDR1 is KGHSH and CDR2 is LQKENI. CDR3 coding DNA: TGTGCCAGCTCACCTATGGAGCGGGGCTCCTACAATGAGCAGTTCTTC. As protein: CASSPMERGSYNEQFF.

The V call is TRBV19, the J call TRBJ1-6; 8 bases map to TRBD1. Germline V lookup: CDR1 LNHDA, CDR2 SQIVND (reference sequence). J lost 7 bases, V lost 3 bases, and 5 bases had no gene match. This CDR3 comprises 15 residues. The CDR3 DNA follows: TGTGCCAGTAGTATTGAGGACAGGGCAAATTCACCCCTCCACTTT. Amino acid sequence: CASSIEDRANSPLHF.

The genes are TRBV3-1 (or the pseudogene TRBV3-2) and TRBJ2-7, with D possibly being TRBD2 (6 bases). In germline, CDR1 is LGHDT, CDR2 YNNKEL (reference sequence). This CDR3 comprises 15 residues. With 1 base removed from V and 7 bases from J, the gap between germline ends came to 17 bases. The CDR3 region is CASSQGRAQAWEQYF. For the CDR3, the DNA is TGTGCCAGCAGCCAAGGGAGGGCCCAAGCTTGGGAGCAGTACTTC.

This clone has more than one count but fewer than ten. The chain has TRBV6-5 and TRBJ1-4; a possible D gene is TRBD1 (6 bases). Trimming pared 5 bases from V and 8 bases from J, leaving 12 bases between. From germline, CDR1 is MNHEY and CDR2 SVGAGI. This CDR3 has 13 amino acids. CDR3 sequence reads: CASSRTGLEKLFF. The CDR3, as DNA: TGTGCCAGCAGTAGAACAGGGTTAGAAAAACTGTTTTTT.

The rearrangement joins TRBV11-2 to TRBJ2-1; no firm D call. The CDR3 covers 15 residues. The V end was cut by 5 bases, the J end by 0 bases, with 11 bases between. Germline loops: CDR1 SGHAT, CDR2 FQNNGV. In DNA form, the CDR3 reads TGTGCCAGCAGCCTAATAAGAGGCTCCTACAATGAGCAGTTCTTC. Residues: CASSLIRGSYNEQFF. The full variable domain, in which reference TRBV11-2 and TRBJ2-1 provide the parts outside the CDR3, is EAGVAQSPRYKIIEKRQSVAFWCNPISGHATLYWYQQILGQGPKLLIQFQNNGVVDDSQLPKDRFSAERLKGVDSTLKIQPAKLEDSAVYLCASSLIRGSYNEQFFGPGTRLTVL.

The chain employs TRBV5-1 and TRBJ1-1; the D is unclear. Germline-derived CDR1 and CDR2 are SGHRS and YFSETQ. This CDR3 has 15 amino acids. V was clipped by 0 bases and J by 11 bases, with 20 bases between them. In nucleotides, the CDR3 is TGCGCCAGCAGCTTGGATAGCGGGAGCTTGGCTGGGGCTTTCTTT. Its protein product is CASSLDSGSLAGAFF.

This chain links TRBV5-4 with TRBJ1-4; perhaps TRBD1 as D (5 bases). The V gene's germline CDR1 is SGHNT and CDR2 YYREEE (reference sequence). The CDR3 spans 15 residues. V lost 1 base and J 7 bases, leaving 14 bases between the germline ends. CDR3 sequence: CASSLTGRRSEKLFF. CDR3 sequence (DNA): TGTGCCAGCAGCTTGACAGGCCGGCGAAGTGAAAAACTGTTTTTT.

This rearrangement joins TRBV5-1 to TRBJ2-2; possible D gene TRBD2, 5 bases. The CDR3 is 15 amino acids. Deletions cut 0 bases from V and 2 bases from J, with 8 bases between. In germline, CDR1 is SGHRS, CDR2 YFSETQ. DNA of the CDR3: TGCGCCAGCAGCTTGGATCCGGGAAACACCGGGGAGCTGTTTTTT. This encodes CASSLDPGNTGELFF.

The V call is TRBV7-2, the J call TRBJ2-7; 14 bases line up with TRBD2. Looked up from germline, CDR1 is SGHTA and CDR2 is FQGNSA. CDR3 length: 18 amino acids. J was trimmed by 5 bases and V by 1 base; bases with no gene match: 10. CDR3 coding DNA: TGTGCCAGCAGCTTAGGGACTCTGAGGACTAGCGGGGGGAACGAGCAGTACTTC. Its translation is CASSLGTLRTSGGNEQYF.

The CDR3 spells CASSPTGGENQPQHF. The CDR3 nucleotides read TGTGCCAGCAGCCCGACAGGGGGCGAAAATCAGCCCCAGCATTTT. The chain employs TRBV6-5 and TRBJ1-5, with 10 bases that match TRBD1. After removal of 6 bases from V and 4 bases from J, the junction contained 6 bases not matched to a gene. There are 15 residues in the CDR3. The germline gives CDR1 MNHEY, CDR2 SVGAGI.

This chain connects TRBV10-2 to TRBJ1-1, with D maybe TRBD1 (6 bases). Germline-derived CDR1 and CDR2 are WSHSY and SAAADI. V lost 6 bases and J 5 bases, leaving 13 bases between the germline ends. The CDR3 has 13 amino acids. The CDR3 reads CASRIGGGTEAFF. The DNA for the CDR3 is TGCGCCAGCAGAATAGGGGGGGGTACTGAAGCTTTCTTT.

The genes are TRBV6-4 and TRBJ2-7, with a possible D match to TRBD1 (6 bases). V dropped 4 bases and J dropped 3 bases, with 19 bases sitting between them. The CDR3 length is 16 residues. Germline V gene sequence: CDR1 MRHNA, CDR2 SNTAGT. In nucleotides, the CDR3 is TGTGCCAGCAGTGTTTGGACAGACATAGATTACTACGAGCAGTACTTC. This sequence encodes CASSVWTDIDYYEQYF.

This chain uses TRBV11-2 with TRBJ2-1; TRBD1 might be the D (5 bases). Per the germline V gene, CDR1 is SGHAT and CDR2 is FQNNGV. Trimming removed 0 bases at V and 7 bases at J, with 16 bases between. CDR3 size: 16 residues. CDR3 loop: CASSLDLQGSRNEQFF. Written as DNA, the CDR3 is TGTGCCAGCAGCTTAGATCTGCAGGGCTCGAGGAATGAGCAGTTCTTC. Drawing the rest from reference TRBV11-2 and TRBJ2-1, the complete variable domain is EAGVAQSPRYKIIEKRQSVAFWCNPISGHATLYWYQQILGQGPKLLIQFQNNGVVDDSQLPKDRFSAERLKGVDSTLKIQPAKLEDSAVYLCASSLDLQGSRNEQFFGPGTRLTVL.

This clone appeared a few times. CDR3 DNA: TGTGCCAGCAGTGTTTACAGAGGCGAGACCCAGTACTTC. Translation: CASSVYRGETQYF. The gene calls are TRBV2 and TRBJ2-5; D call uncertain. Deletions cut 4 bases from V and 5 bases from J, with 11 bases between. The CDR3 loop spans 13 amino acids. Germline V gene lookup returns CDR1 SNHLY and CDR2 FYNNEI.

This clone was seen a handful of times. CDR3 region: CASSYTGTSGGIYNEQFF. The CDR3 DNA sequence: TGTGCCAGCAGTTATACCGGGACTAGCGGGGGGATATACAATGAGCAGTTCTTC. This chain uses TRBV5-8 with TRBJ2-1, with TRBD2 matching over 15 bases. V lost 5 bases, J lost 4 bases, and 10 bases stayed unmatched. Germline CDR1 SGHTS, CDR2 YDEGEE. This CDR3 region has 18 residues.

J is TRBJ2-1 and V is TRBV11-3; no clear D gene. The V gene lost 0 bases and the J gene lost 5 bases, with 2 bases spanning the gap. The V gene's germline CDR1 is SGHNT and CDR2 YENEEA. CDR3 length: 12 amino acids. The CDR3 DNA is TGTGCCAGCAGCTTAGAAGACAATGAGCAGTTCTTC. Translating it yields CASSLEDNEQFF.

The sample holds a few counts of this clone. The chain joins TRBV11-3 to TRBJ2-2, with a tentative D call TRBD2 (7 bases). Trimming removed 5 bases at V and 7 bases at J, with 17 bases between. Per germline, CDR1 SGHNT and CDR2 YENEEA. The CDR3 runs to 15 residues. Here the CDR3 reads CASSIQGLSGGELFF. CDR3 DNA sequence: TGTGCCAGCAGCATACAGGGACTATCTGGCGGGGAGCTGTTTTTT.

The rearrangement links TRBV5-1 to TRBJ2-1; D gene ambiguous. This CDR3 comprises 15 residues. Germline V lookup: CDR1 SGHRS, CDR2 YFSETQ. The germline V and J ends were trimmed by 0 bases and 7 bases, with 14 bases remaining between them. The CDR3 DNA reads TGCGCCAGCAGCTTGGGCCGCTTTAGCCCAAATGAGCAGTTCTTC. This codes for CASSLGRFSPNEQFF.

This clone has more than one count but fewer than ten. The CDR3 DNA is TGTGCCAGCCTAGGAGGGGCCTATCAGCCCCAGCATTTT. It is translated as CASLGGAYQPQHF. The chain combines TRBV19 with TRBJ1-5; TRBD1 is a possible D gene (5 bases). With 9 bases removed from V and 5 bases from J, the gap between germline ends came to 14 bases. Germline lookup yields CDR1 LNHDA and CDR2 SQIVND (reference sequence). The CDR3 loop spans 13 amino acids.

The chain recombines TRBV13 with TRBJ2-5, with TRBD2 matching 8 bases. CDR3 length: 16 amino acids. Germline CDR1 and CDR2: PRHDT and FYEKMQ (reference sequence). V was pared by 0 bases and J by 4 bases, with 7 bases of the junction left unmatched. The CDR3 nucleotides are TGTGCCAGCAGCTTAGGTAGCGGGGATTTTGGAGAGACCCAGTACTTC. Translating gives CASSLGSGDFGETQYF.